This T cell receptor (beta chain) was sequenced during a study of shared clonotypes between healthy human individuals. Between the trimmed V and J ends, which lost 4 bases and 0 bases, there was a span of 16 bases. The CDR3 runs 17 residues. The germline V gene has CDR1 MGHRA and CDR2 YSYEKL. Overall study results and limits: Sampling involved blood alone; tissue repertoires likely differ.

Remarks on this clone: No antigen is known for it.

Generated by immunoSEQ multiplex PCR, the TCRdb table keeps only in-frame clones and is missing some. The table shows 1 million to 1.2 million clones, with roughly 77% occurring only once. This rearrangement joins TRBV4-1 to TRBJ2-1; a weak D match, TRBD2 (7 bases). The source material was memory CD4+ T cells from PBMCs. Subset indicated: CD45RA-negative fraction. The clonotype originates from a man between 18 and 29 years old in good health. Some clones in this sample may be carry-over from other donors' samples. The CDR3: CASSRGAGAHSYNEQFF. The CDR3 DNA is TGCGCCAGCAGCCGGGGGGCGGGAGCGCACTCCTACAATGAGCAGTTCTTC.